This T cell receptor beta chain was recovered during a study of T cells after yellow fever vaccination. At the level of the study: SMART-Seq v4 Ultra Low Input prepared libraries from low-cell fractions. The study, taken as a whole, reports: FACS-sorted repertoires could harbor abundant contaminating bulk-population clonotypes.

This clonotype has more than one count but fewer than ten. What it binds is unknown. One junction end disagrees with the germline gene, perhaps due to a read error. TCRdb passed the 5' RACE reads through MiXCR, listing each CDR3 protein once. The sample has about 550,000 distinct CDR3 sequences; 15% to 20% are singletons. The TCR sequence derives from a man aged 25-40 years who received the YFV17D yellow fever vaccine. Specimen: PBMCs, collected 15 days after the yellow fever booster vaccination.

The CDR3 reads CASSLETSGRSWVF. The CDR3 nucleotides read TGCGCCAGCAGCTTGGAGACTAGCGGGAGAAGTTGGGTCTTC. The rearrangement joins TRBV5-1 to TRBJ2-1; 12 bases agree with TRBD2. Germline V lookup: CDR1 SGHRS, CDR2 YFSETQ. The CDR3 has 14 residues. The variable domain in full, completed from reference TRBV5-1 and TRBJ2-1, reads KAGVTQTPRYLIKTRGQQVTLSCSPISGHRSVSWYQQTPGQGLQFLFEYFSETQRNKGNFPGRFSGRQFSNSRSEMNVSTLELGDSALYLCASSLETSGRSWVFGPGTRLTVL.